The following is a T cell receptor beta chain sequence with its context. The sample is drawn from a study of shared clonotypes between healthy human individuals. Trimming left V 6 bases short and J 0 bases short, with 11 bases between. The CDR3 is made up of 14 amino acids. The germline gives CDR1 SNHLY, CDR2 FYNNEI. Sequencing used immunoSEQ multiplex PCR; TCRdb keeps in-frame clones, though not all of them. The top ten clones hold under 30% of a sample with around 100,000 clones, around 73% of them seen once. The sequencing sample was made of memory CD8+ T cells sorted from blood. Documented subset: CD45RO+ cells pooled with CCR7-negative TemRA cells. The TCR originated in a woman younger than 45 in good health. The rearrangement links TRBV2 to TRBJ1-1; D remains unclear. CDR3 residues: CASRDLPLNTEAFF. The CDR3 region has the DNA TGTGCCAGCAGGGACCTCCCGCTGAACACTGAAGCTTTCTTT.